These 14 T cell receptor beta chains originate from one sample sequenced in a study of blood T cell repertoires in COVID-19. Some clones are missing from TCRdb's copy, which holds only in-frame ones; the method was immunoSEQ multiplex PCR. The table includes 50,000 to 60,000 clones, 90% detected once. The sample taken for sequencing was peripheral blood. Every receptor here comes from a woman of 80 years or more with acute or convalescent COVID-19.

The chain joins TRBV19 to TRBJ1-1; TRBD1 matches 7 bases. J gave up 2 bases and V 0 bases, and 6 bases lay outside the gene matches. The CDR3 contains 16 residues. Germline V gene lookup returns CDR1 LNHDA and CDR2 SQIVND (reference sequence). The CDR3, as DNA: TGTGCCAGTAGTATAGATCGTGACAGGGAAAACACTGAAGCTTTCTTT. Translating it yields CASSIDRDRENTEAFF.

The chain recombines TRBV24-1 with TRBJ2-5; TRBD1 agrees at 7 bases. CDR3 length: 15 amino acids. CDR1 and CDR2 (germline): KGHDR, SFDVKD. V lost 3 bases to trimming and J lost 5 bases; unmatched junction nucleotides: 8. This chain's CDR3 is CATSDQRTGQETQYF. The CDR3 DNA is TGTGCCACCAGTGATCAACGGACAGGCCAGGAGACCCAGTACTTC.

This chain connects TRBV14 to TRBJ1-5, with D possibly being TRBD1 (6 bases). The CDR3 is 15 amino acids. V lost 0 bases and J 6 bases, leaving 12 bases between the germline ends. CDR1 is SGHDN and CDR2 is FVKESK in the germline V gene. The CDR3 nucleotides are TGTGCCAGCAGCCAAGATCCCAACAGGGCTCAGCCCCAGCATTTT. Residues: CASSQDPNRAQPQHF.

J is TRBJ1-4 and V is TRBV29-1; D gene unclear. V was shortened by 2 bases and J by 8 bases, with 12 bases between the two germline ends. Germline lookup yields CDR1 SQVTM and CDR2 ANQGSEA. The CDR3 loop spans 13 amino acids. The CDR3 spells CSVETSPGEKLFF. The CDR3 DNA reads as TGCAGCGTTGAAACCTCGCCGGGGGAAAAACTGTTTTTT.

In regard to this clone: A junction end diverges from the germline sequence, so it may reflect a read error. As DNA, the CDR3 is TGTGCCAGCAGCTCCGATCGGACTAGCGGGAGGGGTGGGGTCTTC. Its translation: CASSSDRTSGRGGVF. The chain joins TRBV7-2 to TRBJ2-1, with 15 bases lining up with TRBD2. This CDR3 contains 15 residues. CDR1 is SGHTA, CDR2 FQGNSA, per germline.

The CDR3 spells CASSLLAGVEQFF. CDR3 DNA sequence: TGTGCCAGCAGCTTACTAGCGGGAGTTGAGCAGTTCTTC. This chain connects TRBV11-3 to TRBJ2-1; TRBD2 agrees at 10 bases. With 2 bases clipped from V and 9 bases from J, the junction kept 1 base outside the gene matches. Germline-derived CDR1 and CDR2 are SGHNT and YENEEA. The CDR3 has 13 amino acids. The full variable domain, completed using reference TRBV11-3 and TRBJ2-1, is EAGVVQSPRYKIIEKKQPVAFWCNPISGHNTLYWYLQNLGQGPELLIRYENEEAVDDSQLPKDRFSAERLKGVDSTLKIQPAELGDSAVYLCASSLLAGVEQFFGPGTRLTVL.

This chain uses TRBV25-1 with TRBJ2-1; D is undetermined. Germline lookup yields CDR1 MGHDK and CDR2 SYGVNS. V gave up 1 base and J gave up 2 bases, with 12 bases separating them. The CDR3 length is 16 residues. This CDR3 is CASSELRSTPYNEQFF. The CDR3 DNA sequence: TGTGCCAGCAGTGAATTGCGGAGTACCCCCTACAATGAGCAGTTCTTC. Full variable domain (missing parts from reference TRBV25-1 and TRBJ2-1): EADIYQTPRYLVIGTGKKITLECSQTMGHDKMYWYQQDPGMELHLIHYSYGVNSTEKGDLSSESTVSRIRTEHFPLTLESARPSHTSQYLCASSELRSTPYNEQFFGPGTRLTVL.

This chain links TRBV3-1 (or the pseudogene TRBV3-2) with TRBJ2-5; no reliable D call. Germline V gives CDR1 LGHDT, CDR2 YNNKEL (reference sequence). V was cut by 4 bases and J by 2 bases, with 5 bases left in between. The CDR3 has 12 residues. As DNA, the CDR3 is TGTGCCAGCAGCCCACAGCAAGAGACCCAGTACTTC. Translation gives CASSPQQETQYF.

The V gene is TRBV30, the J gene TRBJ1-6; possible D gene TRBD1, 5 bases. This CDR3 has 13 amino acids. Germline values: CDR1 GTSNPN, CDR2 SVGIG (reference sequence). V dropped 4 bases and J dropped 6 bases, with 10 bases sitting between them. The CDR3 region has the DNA TGTGCCTGGACGTACAGGACTAATTCACCCCTCCACTTT. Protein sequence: CAWTYRTNSPLHF.

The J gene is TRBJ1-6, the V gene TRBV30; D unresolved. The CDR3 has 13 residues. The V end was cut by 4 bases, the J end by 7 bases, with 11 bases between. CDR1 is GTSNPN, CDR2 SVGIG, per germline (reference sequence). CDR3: CAWNYRLNSPLHF. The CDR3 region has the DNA TGTGCCTGGAATTACAGACTAAATTCACCCCTCCACTTT.

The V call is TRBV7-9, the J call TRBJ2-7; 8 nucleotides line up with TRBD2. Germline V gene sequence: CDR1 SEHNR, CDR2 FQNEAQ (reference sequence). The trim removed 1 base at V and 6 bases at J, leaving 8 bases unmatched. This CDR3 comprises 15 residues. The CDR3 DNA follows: TGTGCCAGCAGCTTAGTGCAGGGTACTAGCGGCGAGCAGTACTTC. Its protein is CASSLVQGTSGEQYF.

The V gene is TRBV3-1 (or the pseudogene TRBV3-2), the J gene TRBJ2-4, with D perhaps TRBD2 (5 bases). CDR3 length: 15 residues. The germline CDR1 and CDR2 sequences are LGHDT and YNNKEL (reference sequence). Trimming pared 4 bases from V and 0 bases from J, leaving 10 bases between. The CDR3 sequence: CASSPRSGAKNIQYF. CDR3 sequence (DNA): TGTGCCAGCAGCCCCCGGAGCGGAGCCAAAAACATTCAGTACTTC.

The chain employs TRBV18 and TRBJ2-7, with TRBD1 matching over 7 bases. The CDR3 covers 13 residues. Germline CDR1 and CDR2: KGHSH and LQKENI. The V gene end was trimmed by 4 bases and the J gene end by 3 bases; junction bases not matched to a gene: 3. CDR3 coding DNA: TGTGCCAGCTCACTAGGACAGGTCTACGAGCAGTACTTC. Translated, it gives CASSLGQVYEQYF.

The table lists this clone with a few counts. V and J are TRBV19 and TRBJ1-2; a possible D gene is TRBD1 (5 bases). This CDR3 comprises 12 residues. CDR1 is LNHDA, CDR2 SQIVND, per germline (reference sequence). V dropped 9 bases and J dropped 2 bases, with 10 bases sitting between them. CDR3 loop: CASATVNYGYTF. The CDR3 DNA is TGTGCCAGCGCGACAGTGAACTATGGCTACACCTTC. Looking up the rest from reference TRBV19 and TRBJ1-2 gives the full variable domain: DGGITQSPKYLFRKEGQNVTLSCEQNLNHDAMYWYRQDPGQGLRLIYYSQIVNDFQKGDIAEGYSVSREKKESFPLTVTSAQKNPTAFYLCASATVNYGYTFGSGTRLTVV.